This entry describes one TCR beta chain. As yet, its antigen is unknown. Assay used: immunoSEQ multiplex PCR; TCRdb lists only in-frame clones, some missing. Among about 120,000 clones listed, around 95% were seen once. This specimen comes from a study of graft-versus-host responses after intestinal transplantation. About the research overall: As for transplant type, recipients had multivisceral, liver-intestinal, or isolated intestinal grafts. Anti-thymocyte globulin induction preceded two to four years of tacrolimus and steroid maintenance in all recipients. Broader study findings: In recipient marrow, GvH clones were found, and some appeared first in ileum or blood.

The CDR3 length is 14 residues. The germline CDR1 and CDR2 sequences are SGHTA and FQGTGA. V lost 2 bases to trimming and J lost 1 base, with 7 bases between them. The sequencing here drew on unstimulated CD8+ T cells sorted from spleen or lymph node cells, taken before intestinal transplant. This receptor was taken from a human donor who received an intestinal transplant. This rearrangement joins TRBV7-3 to TRBJ2-3, with a weak D call TRBD2 (5 bases). The chain's CDR3 is CASSLAGGTDTQYF. The DNA of the CDR3 is TGTGCCAGCAGCTTAGCCGGGGGCACAGATACGCAGTATTTT. The whole variable domain, remainder taken from reference TRBV7-3 and TRBJ2-3, is GAGVSQTPSNKVTEKGKYVELRCDPISGHTALYWYRQSLGQGPEFLIYFQGTGAADDSGLPNDRFFAVRPEGSVSTLKIQRTERGDSAVYLCASSLAGGTDTQYFGPGTRLTVL.